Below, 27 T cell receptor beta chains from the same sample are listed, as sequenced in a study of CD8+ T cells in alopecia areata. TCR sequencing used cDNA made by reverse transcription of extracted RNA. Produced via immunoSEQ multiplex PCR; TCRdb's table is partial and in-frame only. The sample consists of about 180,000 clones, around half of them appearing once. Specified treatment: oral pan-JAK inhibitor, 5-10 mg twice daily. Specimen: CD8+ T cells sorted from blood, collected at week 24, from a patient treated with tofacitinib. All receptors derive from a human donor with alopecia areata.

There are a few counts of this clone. The CDR3 reads CAWSWTGSADTQYF. CDR3 bases: TGTGCCTGGAGTTGGACAGGGTCGGCAGATACGCAGTATTTT. This chain connects TRBV30 to TRBJ2-3, with TRBD1 matching 8 bases. Losses at the gene ends were 2 bases for V and 4 bases for J; bases not matched to a gene: 5. This CDR3 is 14 amino acids long. Germline-derived CDR1 and CDR2 are GTSNPN and SVGIG (reference sequence). Variable domain in full (rest from reference TRBV30 and TRBJ2-3): SQTIHQWPATLVQPVGSPLSLECTVEGTSNPNLYWYRQAAGRGLQLLFYSVGIGQISSEVPQNLSASRPQDRQFILSSKKLLLSDSGFYLCAWSWTGSADTQYFGPGTRLTVL.

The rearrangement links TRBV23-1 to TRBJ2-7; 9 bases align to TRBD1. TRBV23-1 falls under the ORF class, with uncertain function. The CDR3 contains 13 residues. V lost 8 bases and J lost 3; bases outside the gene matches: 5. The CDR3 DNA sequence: TGCGCCAGCCCGGGACAGGGTGTCTACGAGCAGTACTTC. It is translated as CASPGQGVYEQYF.

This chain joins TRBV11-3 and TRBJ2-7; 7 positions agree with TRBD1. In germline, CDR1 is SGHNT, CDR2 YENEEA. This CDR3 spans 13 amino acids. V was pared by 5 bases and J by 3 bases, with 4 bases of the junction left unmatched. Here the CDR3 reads CASSPGTDYEQYF. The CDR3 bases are TGTGCCAGCAGCCCAGGGACAGACTACGAGCAGTACTTC. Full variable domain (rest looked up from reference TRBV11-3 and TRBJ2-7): EAGVVQSPRYKIIEKKQPVAFWCNPISGHNTLYWYLQNLGQGPELLIRYENEEAVDDSQLPKDRFSAERLKGVDSTLKIQPAELGDSAVYLCASSPGTDYEQYFGPGTRLTVT.

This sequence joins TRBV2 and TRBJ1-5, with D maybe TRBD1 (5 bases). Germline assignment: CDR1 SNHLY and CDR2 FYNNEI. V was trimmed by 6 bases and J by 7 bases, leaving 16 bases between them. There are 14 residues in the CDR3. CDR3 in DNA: TGTGCCAGCAGGTGGGGCAGGGATAACCAGCCCCAGCATTTT. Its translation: CASRWGRDNQPQHF.

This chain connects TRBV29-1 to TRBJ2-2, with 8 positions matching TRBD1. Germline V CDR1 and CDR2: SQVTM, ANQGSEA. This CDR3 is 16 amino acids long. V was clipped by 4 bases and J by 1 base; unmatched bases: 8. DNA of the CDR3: TGCAGCGTTGGAGATATTACAGGGGGGAACACCGGGGAGCTGTTTTTT. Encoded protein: CSVGDITGGNTGELFF.

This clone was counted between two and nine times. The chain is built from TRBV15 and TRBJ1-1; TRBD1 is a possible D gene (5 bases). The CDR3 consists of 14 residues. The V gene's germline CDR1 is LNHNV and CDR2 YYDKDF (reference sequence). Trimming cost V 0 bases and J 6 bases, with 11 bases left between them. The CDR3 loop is CATSREGGTSEAFF. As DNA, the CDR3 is TGTGCCACCAGCAGAGAGGGGGGGACCTCTGAAGCTTTCTTT.

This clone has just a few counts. CDR3 loop: CASSRRGEAFF. In DNA, the CDR3 is TGTGCCAGCAGTCGAAGGGGTGAAGCTTTCTTT. The genes are TRBV25-1 and TRBJ1-1; tentative D call: TRBD1 (5 bases). Germline V gene data show CDR1 as MGHDK and CDR2 as SYGVNS. Trimming took 5 bases from V and 7 from J, leaving 8 bases between them. This CDR3 region has 11 residues.

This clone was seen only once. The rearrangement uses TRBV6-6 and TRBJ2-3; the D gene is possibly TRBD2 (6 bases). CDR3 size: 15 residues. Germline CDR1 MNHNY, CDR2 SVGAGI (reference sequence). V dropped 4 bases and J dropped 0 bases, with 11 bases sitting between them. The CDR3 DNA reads TGTGCCAGCAGTTCCGCTAGCGAAAGCACAGATACGCAGTATTTT. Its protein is CASSSASESTDTQYF.

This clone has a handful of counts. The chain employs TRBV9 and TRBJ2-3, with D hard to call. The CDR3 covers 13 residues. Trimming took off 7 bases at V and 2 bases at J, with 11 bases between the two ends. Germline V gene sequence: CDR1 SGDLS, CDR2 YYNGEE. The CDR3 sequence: CASGPSLTDTQYF. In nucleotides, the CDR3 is TGTGCCAGCGGGCCTTCCCTCACAGATACGCAGTATTTT.

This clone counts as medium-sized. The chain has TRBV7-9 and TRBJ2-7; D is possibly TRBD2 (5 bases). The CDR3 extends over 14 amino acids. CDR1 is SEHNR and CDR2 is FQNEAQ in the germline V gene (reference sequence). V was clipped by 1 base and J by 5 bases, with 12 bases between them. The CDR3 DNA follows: TGTGCCAGCAGCTTAGGAGGGTCGTGGGACGAGCAGTACTTC. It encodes CASSLGGSWDEQYF.

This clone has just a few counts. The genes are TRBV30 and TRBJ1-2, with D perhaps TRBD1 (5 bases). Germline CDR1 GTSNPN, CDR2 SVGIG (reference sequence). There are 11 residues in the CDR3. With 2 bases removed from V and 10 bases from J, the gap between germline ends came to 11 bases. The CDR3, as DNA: TGTGCCTGGAGTAGCCAGGGAGCCTACACCTTC. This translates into CAWSSQGAYTF.

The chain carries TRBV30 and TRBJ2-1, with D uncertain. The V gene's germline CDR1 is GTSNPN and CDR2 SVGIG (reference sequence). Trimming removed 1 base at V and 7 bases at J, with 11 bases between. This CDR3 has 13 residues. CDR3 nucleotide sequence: TGTGCCTGGAGTGAGGAATTTGGGAATGAGCAGTTCTTC. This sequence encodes CAWSEEFGNEQFF.

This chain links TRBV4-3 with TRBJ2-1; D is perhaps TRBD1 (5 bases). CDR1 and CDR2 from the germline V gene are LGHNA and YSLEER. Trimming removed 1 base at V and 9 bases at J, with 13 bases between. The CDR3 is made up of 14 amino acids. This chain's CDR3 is CASSQVEGDPEQFF. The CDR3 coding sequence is TGCGCCAGCAGCCAAGTGGAAGGGGATCCTGAGCAGTTCTTC.

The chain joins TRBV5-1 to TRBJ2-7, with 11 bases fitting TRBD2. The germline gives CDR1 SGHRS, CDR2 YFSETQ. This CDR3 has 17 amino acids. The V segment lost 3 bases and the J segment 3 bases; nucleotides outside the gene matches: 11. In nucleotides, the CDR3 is TGCGCCAGCAGCTCTGACTCGGGACTAGCGGACTTCTACGAGCAGTACTTC. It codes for CASSSDSGLADFYEQYF.

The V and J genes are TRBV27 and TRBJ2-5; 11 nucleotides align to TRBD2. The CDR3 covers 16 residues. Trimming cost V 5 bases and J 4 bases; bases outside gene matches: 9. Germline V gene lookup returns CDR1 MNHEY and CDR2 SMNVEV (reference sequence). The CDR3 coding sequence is TGTGCCAGCAGTGTCACTAGCGGGGGAACTTCAGAGACCCAGTACTTC. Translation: CASSVTSGGTSETQYF.

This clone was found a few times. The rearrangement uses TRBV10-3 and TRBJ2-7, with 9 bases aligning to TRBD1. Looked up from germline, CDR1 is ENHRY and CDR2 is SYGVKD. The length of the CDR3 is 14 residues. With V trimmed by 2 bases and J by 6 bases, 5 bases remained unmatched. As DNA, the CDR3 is TGTGCCATCAGTGAGGGACAGGGGCCCCCCGAGCAGTACTTC. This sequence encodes CAISEGQGPPEQYF.

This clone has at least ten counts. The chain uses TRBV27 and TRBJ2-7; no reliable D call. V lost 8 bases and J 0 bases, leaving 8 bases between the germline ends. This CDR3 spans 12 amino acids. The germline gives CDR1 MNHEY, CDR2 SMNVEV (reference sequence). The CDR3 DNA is TGTGCCAGCTGGGCTACCTCCTACGAGCAGTACTTC. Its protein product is CASWATSYEQYF.

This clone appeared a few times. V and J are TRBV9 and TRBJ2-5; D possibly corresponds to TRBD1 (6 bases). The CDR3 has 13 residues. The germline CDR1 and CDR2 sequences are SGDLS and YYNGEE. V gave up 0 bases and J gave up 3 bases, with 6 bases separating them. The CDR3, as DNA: TGTGCCAGCAGCGTAGACAGGGAAGAGACCCAGTACTTC. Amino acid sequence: CASSVDREETQYF.

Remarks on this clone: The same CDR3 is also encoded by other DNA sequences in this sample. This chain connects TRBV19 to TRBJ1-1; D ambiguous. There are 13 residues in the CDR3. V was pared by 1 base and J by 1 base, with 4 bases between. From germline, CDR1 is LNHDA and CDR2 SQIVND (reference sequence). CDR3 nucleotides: TGTGCCAGTAGTATAGGGGGGAACACTGAAGCTTTCTTT. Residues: CASSIGGNTEAFF. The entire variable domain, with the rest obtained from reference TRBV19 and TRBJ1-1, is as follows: DGGITQSPKYLFRKEGQNVTLSCEQNLNHDAMYWYRQDPGQGLRLIYYSQIVNDFQKGDIAEGYSVSREKKESFPLTVTSAQKNPTAFYLCASSIGGNTEAFFGQGTRLTVV.

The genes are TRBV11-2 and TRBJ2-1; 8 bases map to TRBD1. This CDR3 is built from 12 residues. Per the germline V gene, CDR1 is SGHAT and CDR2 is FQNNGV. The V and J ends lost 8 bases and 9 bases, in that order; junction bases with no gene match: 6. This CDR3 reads CASGAGGVEQFF. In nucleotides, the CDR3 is TGTGCCAGCGGAGCAGGGGGCGTTGAGCAGTTCTTC.

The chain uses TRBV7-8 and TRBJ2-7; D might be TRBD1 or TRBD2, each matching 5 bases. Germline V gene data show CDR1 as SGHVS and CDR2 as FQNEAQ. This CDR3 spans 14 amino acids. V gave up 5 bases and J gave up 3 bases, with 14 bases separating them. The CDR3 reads CASSLNPGSYEQYF. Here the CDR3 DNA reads TGTGCCAGCAGCCTGAATCCAGGGAGCTACGAGCAGTACTTC.

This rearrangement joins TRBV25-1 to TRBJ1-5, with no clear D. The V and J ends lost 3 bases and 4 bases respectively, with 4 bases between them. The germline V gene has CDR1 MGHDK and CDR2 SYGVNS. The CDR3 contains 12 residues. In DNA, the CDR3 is TGTGCCAGCAGTGATGGTAATCAGCCCCAGCATTTT. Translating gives CASSDGNQPQHF.

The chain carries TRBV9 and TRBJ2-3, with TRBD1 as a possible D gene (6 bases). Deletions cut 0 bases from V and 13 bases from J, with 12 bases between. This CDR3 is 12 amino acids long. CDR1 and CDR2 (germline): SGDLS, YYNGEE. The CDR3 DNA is TGTGCCAGCAGCGTAGAGCAGGGGTTTAAGTATTTT. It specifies CASSVEQGFKYF.

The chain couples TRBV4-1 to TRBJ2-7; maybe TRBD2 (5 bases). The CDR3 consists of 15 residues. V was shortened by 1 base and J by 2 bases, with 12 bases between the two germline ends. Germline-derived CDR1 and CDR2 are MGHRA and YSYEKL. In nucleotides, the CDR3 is TGCGCCAGCAGCCAAGGGCCGGACTCTACCTACGAGCAGTACTTC. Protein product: CASSQGPDSTYEQYF.

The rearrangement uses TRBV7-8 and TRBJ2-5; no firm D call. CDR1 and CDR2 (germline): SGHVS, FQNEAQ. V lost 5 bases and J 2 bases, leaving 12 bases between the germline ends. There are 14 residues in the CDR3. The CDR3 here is CASSGPRKQETQYF. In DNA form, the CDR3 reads TGTGCCAGCAGCGGCCCCAGGAAACAAGAGACCCAGTACTTC.

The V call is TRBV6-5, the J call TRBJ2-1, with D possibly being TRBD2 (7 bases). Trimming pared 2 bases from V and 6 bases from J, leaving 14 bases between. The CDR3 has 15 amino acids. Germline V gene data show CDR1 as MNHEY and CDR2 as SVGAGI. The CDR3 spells CASSYGGGGPNEQFF. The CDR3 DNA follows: TGTGCCAGCAGTTACGGGGGCGGGGGACCCAATGAGCAGTTCTTC.

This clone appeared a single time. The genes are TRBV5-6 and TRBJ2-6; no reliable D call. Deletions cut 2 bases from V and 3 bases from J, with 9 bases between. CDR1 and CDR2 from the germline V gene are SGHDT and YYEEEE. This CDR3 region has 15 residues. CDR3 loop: CASSFSGLGANVLTF. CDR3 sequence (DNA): TGTGCCAGCAGCTTTAGTGGGCTTGGGGCCAACGTCCTGACTTTC.